This TCR beta chain was observed in a study of OX40 agonist ivuxolimab in advanced cancers. Overall study context: Ivuxolimab, an antibody that agonizes OX40 (CD134), was administered to the patients. The study, taken as a whole, reports: Near-lowest levels of clonal expansion characterized partial responders at 0.1-3.0 mg/kg. CD8+ T cells showed, on average, more clonal expansion than CD4+ cells.

Libraries were prepared by immunoSEQ multiplex PCR; TCRdb keeps only in-frame clonotypes and omits some of them. The profile shows some 50,000 clones, about 88% of them singletons. The CDR3 consists of 16 residues. The V gene lost 4 bases and the J gene lost 0 bases, with 17 bases spanning the gap. Germline values: CDR1 SGDLS, CDR2 YYNGEE. This clone was detected a few times. The target antigen is unknown. The TCR originated in an adult with an advanced solid tumor such as melanoma, head and neck, liver or kidney cancer. V and J are TRBV9 and TRBJ2-7; the D gene is possibly TRBD2 (5 bases). The material was CD4+ or CD8+ T cells sorted from blood, obtained in a trial of the OX40 agonist ivuxolimab. For the CDR3, the DNA is TGTGCCAGCAGCCCCCACGGAAGCGGTACCTCCTACGAGCAGTACTTC. Its translation is CASSPHGSGTSYEQYF.